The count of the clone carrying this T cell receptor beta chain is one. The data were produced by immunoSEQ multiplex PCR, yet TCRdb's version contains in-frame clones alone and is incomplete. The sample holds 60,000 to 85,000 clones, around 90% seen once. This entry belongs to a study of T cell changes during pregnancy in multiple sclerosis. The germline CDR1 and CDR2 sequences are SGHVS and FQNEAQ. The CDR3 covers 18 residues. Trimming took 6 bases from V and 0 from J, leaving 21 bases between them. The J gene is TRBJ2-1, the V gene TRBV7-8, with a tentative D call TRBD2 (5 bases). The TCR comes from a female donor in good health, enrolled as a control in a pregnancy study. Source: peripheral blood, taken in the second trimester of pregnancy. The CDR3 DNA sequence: TGTGCCAGCAGGAGGCTCGCGGGCGGGTGGGCCTCCTACAATGAGCAGTTCTTC. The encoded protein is CASRRLAGGWASYNEQFF.